This T cell receptor (beta chain) was identified during a study of cytotoxic CD8 clonotypes in ibrutinib-treated CLL (dated by TCRdb to the early 2020s). Regarding the research as a whole: In this cohort, around 14 patients were treatment-naive and approximately 10 were relapsed/refractory, while some 18 had unmutated IGHV. Responses were partial in 24 patients and complete in 2; after median about 70 months follow-up, about 14 stayed in remission and some twelve progressed. All remission and progressive disease samples were collected while patients were still receiving ibrutinib. Of the 70 to 90 people in the trial, about two dozen had longitudinal samples available. Cryopreserved peripheral blood mononuclear cells were obtained before treatment, at response, and at either sustained remission or disease progression. Response samples were taken after a median of 12 months on treatment, ranging from roughly 6 to 36 months. On average, each sample had roughly 230,000 productive templates and tens of thousands of productive rearrangements. The research as a whole found: Sustained-remission and progressing patients did not have matched sampling times, and lymph node repertoires were not examined. At baseline, clonality was higher than in age-matched healthy donors and showed a strong correlation with circulating CD8+ T-cell counts. At ibrutinib response clonality went up, during sustained remission it held steady, and at progression it dropped back toward baseline. Public clonotypes were rare and either shrank or stayed stable during treatment, and the rise in clonality at ibrutinib response reflected expansion of private clonotypes.

On a MiSeq, deep resolution sequencing aimed for a depth between 1 in 1 million and 1 in 200,000 T cells, with each clonotype covered approximately 10x on average. The immunoSEQ hsTCRB Kit was used to generate the TCR beta libraries. The study's own analysis went as follows. ImmunoSEQ Data Assistant and ImmunoSEQ Analyzer were used for data analysis, and V, D and J genes were assigned according to IMGT definitions. Clonality, which ranges from 0 to 1, was calculated by subtracting the normalized Shannon entropy of productive rearrangement frequencies from one. Only overrepresented clonotypes making up at least 0.05% of the repertoire of each patient were included in the public clonotype analysis. Repertoires from approximately 13 age-matched healthy donors in immuneACCESS were used as clonality controls. The table was pulled from immuneACCESS by TCRdb, which kept in-frame rearrangements only. Such tables lose some clones; where checked, under half of the loss comes from unresolved V genes, and the rest has no known cause. Clone size and V and J calls were adopted from that table, with D and trimming inferred from the DNA. The sample has about 140,000 clones on record, around 93% of them singletons. The top ten constitute under 14% of the sample.

Worth noting for this clone: Its binding antigen is unknown. The record has no base qualities; no much larger clone is one base away.

Sample time point, as interpreted from the label and publication: more than 10 months on ibrutinib. Approximately 2 micrograms of genomic DNA were extracted from cryopreserved PBMCs for TCR beta library preparation. Longitudinal blood samples from CLL patients on ibrutinib monotherapy underwent high-throughput TCR beta sequencing. The patients took part in an open-label, single-center phase 2 trial of ibrutinib monotherapy. V is shortened by 3 bases, J by 5 bases, and the region joining them spans 17 bases. The CDR3 measures 15 amino acids from cysteine to phenylalanine. The DNA shown is the 45-base CDR3, in frame from base 1. The germline V gene specifies SGHRS as CDR1 and YFSETQ as CDR2.

Here the chain combines TRBV5-1 and TRBJ2-5; TRBD1 is possibly the D segment (6 matching bases). The material was PBMCs, obtained after 12 months of ibrutinib treatment. The clonotype comes from a human donor with chronic lymphocytic leukemia. The DNA is TGCGCCAGCAGCTATCAGACAGGTCGAGCCGAGACCCAGTACTTC. Translation gives CASSYQTGRAETQYF. The CDR3, completed at both ends by the reference TRBV5-1 and TRBJ2-5 genes, gives the full variable domain KAGVTQTPRYLIKTRGQQVTLSCSPISGHRSVSWYQQTPGQGLQFLFEYFSETQRNKGNFPGRFSGRQFSNSRSEMNVSTLELGDSALYLCASSYQTGRAETQYFGPGTRLLVL.